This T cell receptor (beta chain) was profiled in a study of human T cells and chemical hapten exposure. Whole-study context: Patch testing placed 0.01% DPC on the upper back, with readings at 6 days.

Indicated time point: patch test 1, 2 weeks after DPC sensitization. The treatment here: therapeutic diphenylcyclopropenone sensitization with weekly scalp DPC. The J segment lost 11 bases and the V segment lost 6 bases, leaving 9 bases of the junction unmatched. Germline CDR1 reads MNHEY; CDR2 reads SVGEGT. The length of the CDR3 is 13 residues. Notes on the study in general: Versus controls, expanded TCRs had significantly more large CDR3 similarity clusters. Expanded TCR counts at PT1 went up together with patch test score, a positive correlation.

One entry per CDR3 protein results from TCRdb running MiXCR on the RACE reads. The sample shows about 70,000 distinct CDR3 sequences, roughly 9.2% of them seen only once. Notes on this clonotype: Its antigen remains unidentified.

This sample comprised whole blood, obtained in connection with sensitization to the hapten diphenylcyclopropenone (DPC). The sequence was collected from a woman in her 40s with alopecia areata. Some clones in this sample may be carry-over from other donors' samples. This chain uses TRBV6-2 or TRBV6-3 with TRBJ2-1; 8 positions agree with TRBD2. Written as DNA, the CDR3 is TGTGCCAGCAGGCTACCGAGCGGGGGTCAGCAGTTCTTC. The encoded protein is CASRLPSGGQQFF.